These T cell receptor beta chains were read from a single sample in a study of blood T cell repertoires in COVID-19. TCRdb's copy holds only in-frame clones and misses some; the assay was immunoSEQ multiplex PCR. The sample has over 60,000 clones, more than 80% seen once. Material for sequencing was peripheral blood. The receptor set was obtained from a woman over 75 with active or convalescent COVID-19. Both conserved end residues are part of each CDR3. D genes are given only for firm matches. Clone size is shown for a subset of rows, as once, few, many or a class of expanded clone.

clone size: .; V gene: TRBV27; J gene: TRBJ2-3; D gene: TRBD2; CDR3 DNA: TGTGCCAGCAGCGGACTAGCTTTCACAGATACGCAGTATTTT; CDR3 protein: CASSGLAFTDTQYF
clone size: .; V gene: TRBV5-1; J gene: TRBJ2-4; D gene: .; CDR3 DNA: TGCGCCAGCAGTTATGGACAAGGGCAAAACATTCAGTACTTC; CDR3 protein: CASSYGQGQNIQYF
clone size: .; V gene: TRBV9; J gene: TRBJ1-1; D gene: .; CDR3 DNA: TGTGCCAGCAGCGTAGCCATGAACACTGAAGCTTTCTTT; CDR3 protein: CASSVAMNTEAFF
clone size: .; V gene: TRBV7-2; J gene: TRBJ2-7; D gene: .; CDR3 DNA: TGTGCCAGCAGCCAAGGACAGCAGAATTCGTACGAGCAGTACTTC; CDR3 protein: CASSQGQQNSYEQYF
clone size: .; V gene: TRBV30; J gene: TRBJ1-2; D gene: .; CDR3 DNA: TGTGCCTGGAGTGTTGAGCCCCTCTATGGCTACACCTTC; CDR3 protein: CAWSVEPLYGYTF
clone size: .; V gene: TRBV11-2; J gene: TRBJ2-3; D gene: .; CDR3 DNA: TGTGCCAGCAGCGAAATAGCGGGCACAGATACGCAGTATTTT; CDR3 protein: CASSEIAGTDTQYF
clone size: .; V gene: TRBV9; J gene: TRBJ2-1; D gene: .; CDR3 DNA: TGTGCCAGCAGCACGTCGGTACAGGAGGGTCAGTTCTTC; CDR3 protein: CASSTSVQEGQFF
clone size: .; V gene: TRBV2; J gene: TRBJ1-2; D gene: .; CDR3 DNA: TGTGCCAGCAGGCCCGTTTGGGCAGCCTATGGCTACACCTTC; CDR3 protein: CASRPVWAAYGYTF
clone size: .; V gene: TRBV7-9; J gene: TRBJ1-6; D gene: .; CDR3 DNA: TGTGCCAGCAGCTTCAATAATTCACCCCTCCACTTT; CDR3 protein: CASSFNNSPLHF
clone size: .; V gene: TRBV6-2/TRBV6-3; J gene: TRBJ1-1; D gene: .; CDR3 DNA: TGTGCCAGCAGTTATGACACATCGAACACTGAAGCTTTCTTT; CDR3 protein: CASSYDTSNTEAFF
clone size: .; V gene: TRBV18; J gene: TRBJ1-6; D gene: .; CDR3 DNA: TGTGCCAGCTCACAGGGCGTGGCTGGGGCATTTTCTCCACCCCTCCACTTT; CDR3 protein: CASSQGVAGAFSPPLHF
clone size: .; V gene: TRBV6-5; J gene: TRBJ1-4; D gene: .; CDR3 DNA: TGTGCCAGCACCAAACCCCTGGCGGGTAATGAAAAACTGTTTTTT; CDR3 protein: CASTKPLAGNEKLFF
clone size: .; V gene: TRBV5-1; J gene: TRBJ1-5; D gene: .; CDR3 DNA: TGCGCCAGCAGCCCCCTCGGGGGTGATAGCAATCAGCCCCAGCATTTT; CDR3 protein: CASSPLGGDSNQPQHF
clone size: .; V gene: TRBV19; J gene: TRBJ1-2; D gene: TRBD1; CDR3 DNA: TGTGCCACCGCGACGACAGGGGGCTACTATGGCTACACCTTC; CDR3 protein: CATATTGGYYGYTF
clone size: .; V gene: TRBV4-3; J gene: TRBJ1-3; D gene: TRBD1; CDR3 DNA: TGCGCCAGCAGCCAAGATCTGTTCACAGGGGGTGGAAACACCATATATTTT; CDR3 protein: CASSQDLFTGGGNTIYF
clone size: .; V gene: TRBV7-8; J gene: TRBJ1-6; D gene: .; CDR3 DNA: TGTGCCAGCAGTGAGAGGAGCTCCTATAATTCACCCCTCCACTTT; CDR3 protein: CASSERSSYNSPLHF
clone size: .; V gene: TRBV19; J gene: TRBJ2-2; D gene: .; CDR3 DNA: TGTGCCAGTAAGAACGGGGACTACACCGGGGAGCTGTTTTTT; CDR3 protein: CASKNGDYTGELFF
clone size: .; V gene: TRBV9; J gene: TRBJ1-1; D gene: .; CDR3 DNA: TGTGCCAGCAGCTTTTCTTCGGGGGGGAACACTGAAGCTTTCTTT; CDR3 protein: CASSFSSGGNTEAFF
clone size: once; V gene: TRBV27; J gene: TRBJ2-3; D gene: TRBD2; CDR3 DNA: TGTGCCAGCAGTTTCGGGGGGTTATCAGTAGATACGCAGTATTTT; CDR3 protein: CASSFGGLSVDTQYF
clone size: .; V gene: TRBV11-2; J gene: TRBJ2-3; D gene: .; CDR3 DNA: TGTGCCAGCAGCCAGGGTTTGGGGGCCATTTCCACAGATACGCAGTATTTT; CDR3 protein: CASSQGLGAISTDTQYF
clone size: .; V gene: TRBV29-1; J gene: TRBJ1-2; D gene: TRBD1; CDR3 DNA: TGCAGCGGGGGGGACAGCTATGGCTACACCTTC; CDR3 protein: CSGGDSYGYTF
clone size: .; V gene: TRBV29-1; J gene: TRBJ1-1; D gene: .; CDR3 DNA: TGCAGCGGCACAGGTGGGTCTGAAGCTTTCTTT; CDR3 protein: CSGTGGSEAFF
clone size: once; V gene: TRBV7-9; J gene: TRBJ1-1; D gene: .; CDR3 DNA: TGTGCCAGCAGCCAACACACAGGGAGGAACACTGAAGCTTTCTTT; CDR3 protein: CASSQHTGRNTEAFF
clone size: .; V gene: TRBV9; J gene: TRBJ2-3; D gene: TRBD2; CDR3 DNA: TGTGCCAGCAGCGTTAAGGCGGGGGGGACAGATACGCAGTATTTT; CDR3 protein: CASSVKAGGTDTQYF
clone size: .; V gene: TRBV15; J gene: TRBJ2-3; D gene: .; CDR3 DNA: TGTGCCGTCCGTCGGGGCACAGATACGCAGTATTTT; CDR3 protein: CAVRRGTDTQYF
clone size: once; V gene: TRBV3-1/TRBV3-2; J gene: TRBJ2-3; D gene: TRBD2; CDR3 DNA: TGTGCCAGCATAGGCGGGGGAGATACGCAGTATTTT; CDR3 protein: CASIGGGDTQYF
clone size: .; V gene: TRBV7-8; J gene: TRBJ2-2; D gene: .; CDR3 DNA: TGTGCCAGCAGCTTAGGTTGGGGGGACAGCGGGGAGCTGTTTTTT; CDR3 protein: CASSLGWGDSGELFF
clone size: .; V gene: TRBV4-1; J gene: TRBJ2-3; D gene: TRBD2; CDR3 DNA: TGCGCCAGCAGCCAAGTGGGGGCCGGACTAGCGCCTAGCACAGATACGCAGTATTTT; CDR3 protein: CASSQVGAGLAPSTDTQYF
clone size: .; V gene: TRBV19; J gene: TRBJ2-3; D gene: TRBD2; CDR3 DNA: TGTGCCAGCGCAAGGACTAGCGGCTACACAGATACGCAGTATTTT; CDR3 protein: CASARTSGYTDTQYF
clone size: .; V gene: TRBV6-2/TRBV6-3; J gene: TRBJ1-6; D gene: .; CDR3 DNA: TGTGCCAGCAGTTCCAGGGGAGTCAAGAATTCACCCCTCCACTTT; CDR3 protein: CASSSRGVKNSPLHF
clone size: once; V gene: TRBV30; J gene: TRBJ2-3; D gene: TRBD2; CDR3 DNA: TGTGCCTGGAGTAGGGGACTAGCCTCAGAAACAGATACGCAGTATTTT; CDR3 protein: CAWSRGLASETDTQYF
clone size: .; V gene: TRBV5-8; J gene: TRBJ1-5; D gene: .; CDR3 DNA: TGTGCCAGCAGCTTGGAAGACACTGGGTATGAGCAGCCCCAGCATTTT; CDR3 protein: CASSLEDTGYEQPQHF
clone size: .; V gene: TRBV6-2/TRBV6-3; J gene: TRBJ2-7; D gene: TRBD1; CDR3 DNA: TGTGCCAGCAGTTACCCGGGACAGGGCTACGAGCAGTACTTC; CDR3 protein: CASSYPGQGYEQYF
clone size: .; V gene: TRBV19; J gene: TRBJ1-5; D gene: .; CDR3 DNA: TGTGCCAGTAGTTGGAGGGCCAGACTTAGCAATCAGCCCCAGCATTTT; CDR3 protein: CASSWRARLSNQPQHF
clone size: few; V gene: TRBV19; J gene: TRBJ2-2; D gene: .; CDR3 DNA: TGTGCCAGTAGCTATAAGTCAGTAGCGGCGATGAACACCGGGGAGCTGTTTTTT; CDR3 protein: CASSYKSVAAMNTGELFF
clone size: .; V gene: TRBV2; J gene: TRBJ2-7; D gene: TRBD2; CDR3 DNA: TGTGCCAGCAGAGACTCGGGAGGACTCTACGAGCAGTACTTC; CDR3 protein: CASRDSGGLYEQYF
clone size: .; V gene: TRBV9; J gene: TRBJ1-1; D gene: TRBD1; CDR3 DNA: TGTGCCAGCAGCGTAGTGGACAGGGGCAGGATAGAAGCTTTCTTT; CDR3 protein: CASSVVDRGRIEAFF
clone size: .; V gene: TRBV30; J gene: TRBJ1-1; D gene: .; CDR3 DNA: TGTGCCTGGAGTGTAGGAGCAGCTTTCTTT; CDR3 protein: CAWSVGAAFF
clone size: .; V gene: TRBV5-6; J gene: TRBJ1-4; D gene: TRBD1; CDR3 DNA: TGTGCCAGCAGCTACTCCCCAGGGGGCGCTGATGAAAAACTGTTTTTT; CDR3 protein: CASSYSPGGADEKLFF
clone size: .; V gene: TRBV5-1; J gene: TRBJ2-7; D gene: TRBD1; CDR3 DNA: TGCGCCAGCAGCTCCCAGGGGGACACCTACGAGCAGTACTTC; CDR3 protein: CASSSQGDTYEQYF